The clone carrying this TCR beta chain is deemed medium-sized. Its antigen is undetermined. Pretreatment and on-treatment samples were taken, numbering 1 to 8 per patient. This sample is drawn from a study of PD-L1 blockade in urothelial cancer. Study background: After treatment start, blood was analyzed at 3 weeks (second dose) and at 6 weeks. The study recovered a median of 141,255 T cells per blood sample.

Study-level findings and limits: Sub-median blood TCR clonality before treatment predicted longer survival.

TCRdb keeps only in-frame clones here, not all; method: immunoSEQ multiplex PCR. This table holds approximately 38,000 clones, approximately 82% found once. The sample consisted of PBMCs, taken around atezolizumab (anti-PD-L1) treatment. This sequence originates from a man between 60 and 70 years old with urothelial cancer.

CDR3 loop: CASSSHLIAGAEYEQFF. The DNA for the CDR3 is TGTGCCAGCAGTTCCCATCTTATAGCGGGAGCTGAATATGAGCAGTTCTTC. This chain joins TRBV28 and TRBJ2-1; 9 positions match TRBD2. The CDR3 consists of 17 residues. Unmatched junction bases numbered 15, after V lost 4 bases and J lost 8 bases. Germline CDR1 is MDHEN and CDR2 is SYDVKM.